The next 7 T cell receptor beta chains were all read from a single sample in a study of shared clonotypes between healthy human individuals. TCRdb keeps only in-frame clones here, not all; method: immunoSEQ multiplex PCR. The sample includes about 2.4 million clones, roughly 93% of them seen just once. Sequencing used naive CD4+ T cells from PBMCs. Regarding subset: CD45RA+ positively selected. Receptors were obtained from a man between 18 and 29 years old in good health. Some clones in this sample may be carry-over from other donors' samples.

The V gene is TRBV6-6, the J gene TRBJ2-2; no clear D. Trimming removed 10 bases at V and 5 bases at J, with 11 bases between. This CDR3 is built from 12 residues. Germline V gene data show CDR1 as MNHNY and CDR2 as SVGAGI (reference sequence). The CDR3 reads CATRSSTGELFF. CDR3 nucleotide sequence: TGTGCCACAAGGAGTAGTACCGGGGAGCTGTTTTTT.

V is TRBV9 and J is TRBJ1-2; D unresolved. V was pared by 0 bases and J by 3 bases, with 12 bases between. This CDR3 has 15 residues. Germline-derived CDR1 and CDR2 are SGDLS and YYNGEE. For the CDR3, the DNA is TGTGCCAGCAGCGTAGACCCCTCCTGGGACTATGGCTACACCTTC. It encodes CASSVDPSWDYGYTF.

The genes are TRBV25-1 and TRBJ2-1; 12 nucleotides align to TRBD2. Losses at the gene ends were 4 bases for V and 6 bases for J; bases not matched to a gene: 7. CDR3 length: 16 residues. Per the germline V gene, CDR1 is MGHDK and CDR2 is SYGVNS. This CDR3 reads CASSAAGTSGSNEQFF. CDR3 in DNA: TGTGCCAGCAGTGCCGCCGGGACTAGCGGGTCCAATGAGCAGTTCTTC.

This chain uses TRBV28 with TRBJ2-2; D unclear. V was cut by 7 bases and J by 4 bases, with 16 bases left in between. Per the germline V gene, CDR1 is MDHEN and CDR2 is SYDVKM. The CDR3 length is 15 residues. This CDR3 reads CASNLRGGVTGELFF. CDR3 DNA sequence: TGTGCCAGCAACCTTCGTGGTGGGGTCACCGGGGAGCTGTTTTTT.

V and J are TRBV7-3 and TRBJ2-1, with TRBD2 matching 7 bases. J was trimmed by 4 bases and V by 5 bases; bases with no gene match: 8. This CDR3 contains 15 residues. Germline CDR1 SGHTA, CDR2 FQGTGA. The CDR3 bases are TGTGCCAGCAGCCCCTACTGGCGGGGGTACAATGAGCAGTTCTTC. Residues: CASSPYWRGYNEQFF.

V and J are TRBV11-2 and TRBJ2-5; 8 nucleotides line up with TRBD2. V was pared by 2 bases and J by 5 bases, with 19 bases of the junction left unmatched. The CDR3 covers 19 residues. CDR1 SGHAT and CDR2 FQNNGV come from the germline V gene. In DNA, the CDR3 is TGTGCCAGCAGCTTAAACAATGCGGCTAGCGGGCTGGGGGCGGAGACCCAGTACTTC. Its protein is CASSLNNAASGLGAETQYF.

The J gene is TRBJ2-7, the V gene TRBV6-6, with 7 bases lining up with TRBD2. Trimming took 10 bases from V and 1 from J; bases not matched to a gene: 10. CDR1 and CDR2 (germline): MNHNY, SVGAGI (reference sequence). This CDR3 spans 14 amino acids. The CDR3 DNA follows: TGTGCCACCGCGACTGAAGCGGGATCCTACGAGCAGTACTTC. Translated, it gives CATATEAGSYEQYF.